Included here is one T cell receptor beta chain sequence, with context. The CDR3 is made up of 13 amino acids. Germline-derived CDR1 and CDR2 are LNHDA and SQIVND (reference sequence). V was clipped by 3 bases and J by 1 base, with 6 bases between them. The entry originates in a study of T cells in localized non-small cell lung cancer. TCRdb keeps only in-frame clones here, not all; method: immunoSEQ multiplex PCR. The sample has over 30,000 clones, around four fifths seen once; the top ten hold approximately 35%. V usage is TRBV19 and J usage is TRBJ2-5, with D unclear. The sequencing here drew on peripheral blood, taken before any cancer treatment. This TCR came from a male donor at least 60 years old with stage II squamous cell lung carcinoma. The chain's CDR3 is CASSIQAQETQYF. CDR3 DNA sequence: TGTGCCAGTAGTATTCAGGCCCAAGAGACCCAGTACTTC.